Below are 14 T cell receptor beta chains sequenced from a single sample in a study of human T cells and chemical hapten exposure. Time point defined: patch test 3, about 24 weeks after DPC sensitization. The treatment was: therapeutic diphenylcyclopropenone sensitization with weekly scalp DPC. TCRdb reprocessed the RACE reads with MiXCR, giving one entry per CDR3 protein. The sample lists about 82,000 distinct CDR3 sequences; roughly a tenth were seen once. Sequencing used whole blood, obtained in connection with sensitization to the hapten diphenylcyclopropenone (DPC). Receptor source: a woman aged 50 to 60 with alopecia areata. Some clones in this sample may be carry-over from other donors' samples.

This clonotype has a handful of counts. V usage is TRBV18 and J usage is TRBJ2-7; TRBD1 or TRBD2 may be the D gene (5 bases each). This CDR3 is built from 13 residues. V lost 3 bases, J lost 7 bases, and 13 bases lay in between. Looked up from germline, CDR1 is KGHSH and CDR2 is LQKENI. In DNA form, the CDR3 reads TGTGCCAGCTCACCGAACGGGGCGCGGGAGCAGTACTTC. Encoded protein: CASSPNGAREQYF.

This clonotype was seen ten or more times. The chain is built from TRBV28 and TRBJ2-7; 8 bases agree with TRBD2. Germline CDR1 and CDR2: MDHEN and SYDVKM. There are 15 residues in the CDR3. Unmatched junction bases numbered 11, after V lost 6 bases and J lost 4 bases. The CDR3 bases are TGTGCCAGCAGGCCCACCAGCGGGAGTCTATACGAGCAGTACTTC. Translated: CASRPTSGSLYEQYF.

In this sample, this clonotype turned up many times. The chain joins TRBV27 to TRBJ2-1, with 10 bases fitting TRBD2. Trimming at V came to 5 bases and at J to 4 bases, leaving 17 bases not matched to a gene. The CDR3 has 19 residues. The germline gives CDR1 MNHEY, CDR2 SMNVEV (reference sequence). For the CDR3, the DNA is TGTGCCAGCAGTCCCCGTGGAGCTAGCGGGGGTGGCGGTTACAATGAGCAGTTCTTC. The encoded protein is CASSPRGASGGGGYNEQFF.

CDR3: CASSLEGITEAFF. The DNA for the CDR3 is TGTGCCAGCAGTTTAGAGGGGATCACTGAAGCTTTCTTT. The chain recombines TRBV12-3 or TRBV12-4 with TRBJ1-1; TRBD1 is a possible D gene (5 bases). The CDR3 is 13 residues long. The V and J ends lost 1 base and 4 bases respectively, with 7 bases between them.

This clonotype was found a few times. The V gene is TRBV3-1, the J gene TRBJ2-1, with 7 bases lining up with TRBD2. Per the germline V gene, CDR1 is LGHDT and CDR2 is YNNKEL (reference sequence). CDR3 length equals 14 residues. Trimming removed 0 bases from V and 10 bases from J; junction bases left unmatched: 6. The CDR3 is CASSQDIGGWEQFF. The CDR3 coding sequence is TGTGCCAGCAGCCAAGATATCGGGGGGTGGGAGCAGTTCTTC.

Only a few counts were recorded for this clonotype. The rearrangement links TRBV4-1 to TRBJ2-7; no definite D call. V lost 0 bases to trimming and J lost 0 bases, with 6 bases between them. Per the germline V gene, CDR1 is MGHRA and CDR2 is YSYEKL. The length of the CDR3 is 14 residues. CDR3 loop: CASSQDRISYEQYF. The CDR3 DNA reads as TGCGCCAGCAGCCAAGATCGTATCTCCTACGAGCAGTACTTC.

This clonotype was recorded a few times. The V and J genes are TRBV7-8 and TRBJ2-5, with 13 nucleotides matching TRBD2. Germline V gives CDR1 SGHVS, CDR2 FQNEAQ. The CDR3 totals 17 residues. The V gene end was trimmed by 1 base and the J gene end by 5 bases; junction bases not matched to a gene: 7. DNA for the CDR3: TGTGCCAGCAGCTTAGACAGACTAGCGGGAGGCTTCGAGACCCAGTACTTC. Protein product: CASSLDRLAGGFETQYF.

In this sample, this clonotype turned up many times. CDR3 DNA: TGTGCCATCAGCCACCCCGGCAATGAGCAGTTCTTC. This codes for CAISHPGNEQFF. This chain joins TRBV10-3 and TRBJ2-1; no firm D call. Trimming stripped 6 bases from V and 6 bases from J, with 9 bases between. The CDR3 runs to 12 residues. Germline V gives CDR1 ENHRY, CDR2 SYGVKD.

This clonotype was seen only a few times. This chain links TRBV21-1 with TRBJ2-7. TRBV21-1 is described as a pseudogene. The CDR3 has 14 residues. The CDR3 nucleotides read TGTGCCAGCAGCAAAGCGCTCGGCCGCTACGAGCAGTACTTC. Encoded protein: CASSKALGRYEQYF.

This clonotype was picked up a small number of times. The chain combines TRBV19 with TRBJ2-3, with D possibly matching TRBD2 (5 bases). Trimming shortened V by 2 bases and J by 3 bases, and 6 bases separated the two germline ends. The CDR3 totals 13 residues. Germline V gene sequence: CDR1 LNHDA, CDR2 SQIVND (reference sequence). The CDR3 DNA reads TGTGCCAGTAGTATACGGAGGACAGATACGCAGTATTTT. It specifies CASSIRRTDTQYF.

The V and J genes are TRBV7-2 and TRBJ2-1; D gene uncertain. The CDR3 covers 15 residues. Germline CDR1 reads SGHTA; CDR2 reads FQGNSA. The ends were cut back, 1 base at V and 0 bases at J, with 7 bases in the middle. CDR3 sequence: CASSLGSSSYNEQFF. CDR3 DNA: TGTGCCAGCAGCTTAGGGTCCAGCTCCTACAATGAGCAGTTCTTC.

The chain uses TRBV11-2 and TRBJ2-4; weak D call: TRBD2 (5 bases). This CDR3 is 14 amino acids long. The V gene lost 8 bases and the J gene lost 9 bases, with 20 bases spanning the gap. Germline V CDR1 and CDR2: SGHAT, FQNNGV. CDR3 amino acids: CASRARSGGSIQYF. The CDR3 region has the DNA TGTGCCAGCCGGGCTCGATCTGGTGGGAGCATTCAGTACTTC.

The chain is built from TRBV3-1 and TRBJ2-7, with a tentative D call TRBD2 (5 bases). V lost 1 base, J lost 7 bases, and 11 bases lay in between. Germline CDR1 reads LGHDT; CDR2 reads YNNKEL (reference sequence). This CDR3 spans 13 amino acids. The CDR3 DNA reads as TGTGCCAGCAGCCAAGGAGGAGGTGTTGAGCAGTACTTC. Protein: CASSQGGGVEQYF.

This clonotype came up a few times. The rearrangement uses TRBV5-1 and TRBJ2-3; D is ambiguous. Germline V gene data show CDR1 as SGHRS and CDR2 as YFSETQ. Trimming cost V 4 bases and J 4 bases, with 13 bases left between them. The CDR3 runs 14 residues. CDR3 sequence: CASSAVGSPDTQYF. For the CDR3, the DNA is TGCGCCAGCAGCGCGGTGGGAAGCCCAGATACGCAGTATTTT.